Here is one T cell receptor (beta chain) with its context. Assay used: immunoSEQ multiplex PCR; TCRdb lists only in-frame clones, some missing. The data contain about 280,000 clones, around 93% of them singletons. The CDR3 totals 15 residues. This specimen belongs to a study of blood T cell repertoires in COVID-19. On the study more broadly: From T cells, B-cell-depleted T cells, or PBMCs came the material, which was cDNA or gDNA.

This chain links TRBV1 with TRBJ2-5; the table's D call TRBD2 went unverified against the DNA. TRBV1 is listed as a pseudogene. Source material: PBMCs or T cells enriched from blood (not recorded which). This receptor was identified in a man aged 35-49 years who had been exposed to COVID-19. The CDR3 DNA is TGCACCAGCAGCCCCCCTCGGAGGGGACAAGAGACCCAGTACTTC. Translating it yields CTSSPPRRGQETQYF.